This TCR beta chain was profiled in a study of T-cell memory formation after mild COVID-19 (TCRdb year 2021). Context from the whole study: TCR sequence clusters from the two donors were largely donor specific. Two young, previously healthy adult volunteers made up the cohort, one male and one female. T-cell clones expanding and contracting after mild COVID-19 in a couple of donors were tracked by longitudinal TCRalpha and TCRbeta repertoire sequencing. The investigation overall reported the following: Clones contracting from day 15 to 85 had balanced CD4/CD8 phenotypes, while a second wave expanding from day 15 to 37 was biased towards CD4+. The second-wave clones that peaked on day 37 were not confirmed to be SARS-CoV-2 specific. The study covered only two mild cases, and larger cohorts including severe cases with pre-infection samples were considered necessary. Some responding clones were detected in pre-infection memory, which suggested that pre-existing cross-reactive memory T cells had joined the SARS-CoV-2 response. Contracting CD4+ clones turned up mainly in the CM and EM memory subsets, whereas EMRA was where CD8+ clones were enriched.

Ficoll-Paque density gradient centrifugation was the method used to isolate PBMCs. On this clonotype itself: Its target antigen remains unknown. Base qualities are not recorded, but no much larger clone differs from it by a single base.

The listed sequencing device is Illumina NovaSeq 6000. Using 5'RACE with constant-segment primers, TCRalpha and TCRbeta cDNA libraries were constructed, with sample barcodes and unique molecular identifiers added in the process. RNA was extracted from every sample with Trizol reagent. Amplification of the libraries took two PCR steps, and the second step added a second sample barcode plus Illumina TruSeq adapters. Sequencing of the libraries was done on an Illumina NovaSeq, producing 2 x 150 bp paired-end reads. The paper's processing steps were these. Reads were demultiplexed and collapsed into UMI-guided consensus sequences with migec v1.2.7. Using mixcr v2.1.11, UMI consensuses were aligned to TRA and TRB V and J templates and then assembled into clonotypes. A clonotype was counted as expanded or contracted only if both edgeR and NoisET called the change significant, with noise models trained on biological replicates. edgeR calls used a false discovery rate-adjusted p below 0.01 and a log2 fold-change threshold of 1. As an exploratory analysis of dynamics, PCA with hierarchical clustering was applied to max-normalized trajectories of the 1000 most abundant clonotypes. Separately sequenced CD4+ and CD8+ repertoires were used to assign the CD4 or CD8 phenotype of responding clones. TCRdb trimmed the raw reads at Q25, called clones with MiXCR and kept productive beta chains. Here each entry gathers all rows of one CDR3 protein and keeps the most common genes and DNA. TCRdb's processing, not the study's, gives the V and J calls here. The sample table records fewer than 700,000 distinct CDR3 sequences; 20% to 25% of these occur just once. Under 8.5% of the sample comes from the top ten.

V is clipped by 0 bases and J by 7 bases, and the sequence between their germline boundaries is 16 bases long. Per the germline V gene, SGHRS is the CDR1 and YFSETQ is the CDR2. The CDR3 covers 16 residues, taking in both the cysteine and the phenylalanine. The kept DNA is CDR3 alone, 48 bases in frame from the first base. The TCR comes from an adult woman who had mild COVID-19 (a few samples of this study predate the infection). The sample titles of this study are shuffled in the database, so cell type and time point are left out; the donor was told from shared clones. Input material: PBMCs or a T cell subset sorted from them (not recorded which). The chain links TRBV5-1 with TRBJ1-4; TRBD1 is perhaps the D gene, given 5 matching bases. The DNA sequence follows: TGCGCCAGCAGCTTGGGTACACCTAATGGGGGTGAAAAACTGTTTTTT. Its protein reads: CASSLGTPNGGEKLFF. When the CDR3 is completed using the reference TRBV5-1 and TRBJ1-4 genes on either side, the full variable domain is KAGVTQTPRYLIKTRGQQVTLSCSPISGHRSVSWYQQTPGQGLQFLFEYFSETQRNKGNFPGRFSGRQFSNSRSEMNVSTLELGDSALYLCASSLGTPNGGEKLFFGSGTQLSVL.